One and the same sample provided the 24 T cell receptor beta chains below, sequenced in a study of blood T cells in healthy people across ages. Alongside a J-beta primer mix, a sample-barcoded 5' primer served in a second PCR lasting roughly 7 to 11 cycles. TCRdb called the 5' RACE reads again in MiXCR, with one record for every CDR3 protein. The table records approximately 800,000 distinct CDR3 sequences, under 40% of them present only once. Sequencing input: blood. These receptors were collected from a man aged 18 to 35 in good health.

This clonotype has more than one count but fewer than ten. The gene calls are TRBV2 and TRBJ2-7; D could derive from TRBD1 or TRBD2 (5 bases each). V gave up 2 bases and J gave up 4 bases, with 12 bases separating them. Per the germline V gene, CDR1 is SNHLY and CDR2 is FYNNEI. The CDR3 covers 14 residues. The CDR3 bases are TGTGCCAGCAGTGAACTGACAGCGGTATACGAGCAGTACTTC. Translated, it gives CASSELTAVYEQYF. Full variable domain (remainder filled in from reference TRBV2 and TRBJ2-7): EPEVTQTPSHQVTQMGQEVILRCVPISNHLYFYWYRQILGQKVEFLVSFYNNEISEKSEIFDDQFSVERPDGSNFTLKIRSTKLEDSAMYFCASSELTAVYEQYFGPGTRLTVT.

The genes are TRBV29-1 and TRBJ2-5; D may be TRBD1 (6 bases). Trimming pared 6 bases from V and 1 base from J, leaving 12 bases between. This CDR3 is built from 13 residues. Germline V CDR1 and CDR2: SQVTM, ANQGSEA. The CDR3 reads CSVKIGGQETQYF. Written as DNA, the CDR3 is TGCAGCGTGAAGATAGGGGGCCAAGAGACCCAGTACTTC.

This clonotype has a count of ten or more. Here the CDR3 DNA reads TGCGCCAGCAGCCAAGAAGGCAGGGAACCCCGGAGGGGGCCAGATACGCAGTATTTT. Translation gives CASSQEGREPRRGPDTQYF. V and J are TRBV4-3 and TRBJ2-3; TRBD1 is a possible D gene (7 bases). The V end lost 0 bases, the J end lost 4 bases, and 23 bases lay between the germline ends. CDR3 length: 19 amino acids. Germline CDR1 is LGHNA and CDR2 is YSLEER.

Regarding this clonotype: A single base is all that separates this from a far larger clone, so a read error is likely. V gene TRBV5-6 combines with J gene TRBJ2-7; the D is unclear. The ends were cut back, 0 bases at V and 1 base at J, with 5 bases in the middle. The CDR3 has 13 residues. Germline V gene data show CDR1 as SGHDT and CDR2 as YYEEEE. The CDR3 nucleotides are TGTGCCAGCAGCTTGGTACAGTCCTACGAGCAGTACTTC. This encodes CASSLVQSYEQYF.

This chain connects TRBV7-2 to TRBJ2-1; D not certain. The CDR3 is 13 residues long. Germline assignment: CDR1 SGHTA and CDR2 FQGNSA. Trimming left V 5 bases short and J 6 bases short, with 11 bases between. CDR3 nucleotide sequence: TGTGCCAGCAGCACCCGGCCCCTCAATGAGCAGTTCTTC. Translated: CASSTRPLNEQFF.

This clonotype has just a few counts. CDR3: CASSELQGRSYNEQFF. The CDR3 bases are TGTGCCAGCAGCGAGCTACAGGGGAGGTCCTACAATGAGCAGTTCTTC. The chain carries TRBV9 and TRBJ2-1, with D maybe TRBD1 (7 bases). In germline, CDR1 is SGDLS, CDR2 YYNGEE. The ends were cut back, 3 bases at V and 1 base at J, with 14 bases in the middle. The CDR3 is 16 residues long.

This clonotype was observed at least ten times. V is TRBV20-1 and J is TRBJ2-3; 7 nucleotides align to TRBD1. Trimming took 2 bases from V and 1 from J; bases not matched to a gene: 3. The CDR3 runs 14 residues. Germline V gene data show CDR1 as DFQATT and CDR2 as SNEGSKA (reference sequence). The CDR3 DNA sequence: TGCAGTGCTAGAAGGGACAGCCGCACAGATACGCAGTATTTT. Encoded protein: CSARRDSRTDTQYF.

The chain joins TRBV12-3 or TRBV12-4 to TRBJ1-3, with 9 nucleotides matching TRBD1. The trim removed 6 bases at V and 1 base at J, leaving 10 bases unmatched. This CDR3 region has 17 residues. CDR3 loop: CASSSGQGTSSGNTIYF. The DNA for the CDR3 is TGTGCCAGCAGCTCGGGACAGGGAACCTCATCTGGAAACACCATATATTTT.

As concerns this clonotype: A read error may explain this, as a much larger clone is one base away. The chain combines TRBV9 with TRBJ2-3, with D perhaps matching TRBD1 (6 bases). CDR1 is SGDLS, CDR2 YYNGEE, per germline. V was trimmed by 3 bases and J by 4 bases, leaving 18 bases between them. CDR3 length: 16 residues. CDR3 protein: CASSEWTVGPSDTQYF. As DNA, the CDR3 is TGTGCCAGCAGCGAATGGACAGTGGGCCCCTCAGATACGCAGTATTTT.

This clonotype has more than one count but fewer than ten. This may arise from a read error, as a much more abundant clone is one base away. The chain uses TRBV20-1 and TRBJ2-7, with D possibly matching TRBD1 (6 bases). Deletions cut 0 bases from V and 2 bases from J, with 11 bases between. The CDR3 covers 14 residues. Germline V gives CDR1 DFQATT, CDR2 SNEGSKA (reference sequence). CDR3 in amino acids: CSARDWGQAYEQYF. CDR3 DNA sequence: TGCAGTGCTAGAGATTGGGGACAAGCCTACGAGCAGTACTTC.

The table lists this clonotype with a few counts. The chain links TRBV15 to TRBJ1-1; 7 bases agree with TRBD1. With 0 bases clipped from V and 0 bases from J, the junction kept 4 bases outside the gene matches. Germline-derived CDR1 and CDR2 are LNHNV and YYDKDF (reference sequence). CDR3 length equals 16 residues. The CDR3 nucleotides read TGTGCCACCAGCAGAGATCTAGACAGGGTGAACACTGAAGCTTTCTTT. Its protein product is CATSRDLDRVNTEAFF.

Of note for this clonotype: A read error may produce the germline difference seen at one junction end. In DNA, the CDR3 is TGTGCCAACAGCCAAGGCCAGATCCGCTATGGCTACACCTTC. It encodes CANSQGQIRYGYTF. The genes are TRBV3-1 and TRBJ1-2; D not resolved. The CDR3 runs to 14 residues. Per germline, CDR1 LGHDT and CDR2 YNNKEL (reference sequence).

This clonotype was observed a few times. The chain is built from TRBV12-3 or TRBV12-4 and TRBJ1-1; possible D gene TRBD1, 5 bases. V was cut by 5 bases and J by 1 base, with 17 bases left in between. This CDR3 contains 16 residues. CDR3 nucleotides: TGTGCCAGCAGTCCACGGGGACGGACTACGAACACTGAAGCTTTCTTT. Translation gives CASSPRGRTTNTEAFF.

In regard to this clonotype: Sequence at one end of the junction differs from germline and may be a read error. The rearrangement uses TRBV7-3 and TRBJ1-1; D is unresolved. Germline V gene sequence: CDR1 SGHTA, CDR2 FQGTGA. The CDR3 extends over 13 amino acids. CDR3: CAGSPSGYTEAFF. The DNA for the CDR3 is TGTGCCGGCAGCCCCTCGGGTTACACTGAAGCTTTCTTT.

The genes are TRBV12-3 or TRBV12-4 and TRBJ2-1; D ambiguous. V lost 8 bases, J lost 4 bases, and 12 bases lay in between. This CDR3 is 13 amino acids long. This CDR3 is CASVGELYNEQFF. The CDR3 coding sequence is TGTGCCAGCGTCGGTGAGCTATACAATGAGCAGTTCTTC.

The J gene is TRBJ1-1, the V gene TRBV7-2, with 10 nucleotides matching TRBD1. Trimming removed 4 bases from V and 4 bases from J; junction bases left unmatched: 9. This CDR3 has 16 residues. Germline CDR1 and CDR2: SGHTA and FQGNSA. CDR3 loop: CASSWTGQGLTTEAFF. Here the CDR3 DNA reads TGTGCCAGCAGCTGGACGGGACAGGGGTTAACCACTGAAGCTTTCTTT.

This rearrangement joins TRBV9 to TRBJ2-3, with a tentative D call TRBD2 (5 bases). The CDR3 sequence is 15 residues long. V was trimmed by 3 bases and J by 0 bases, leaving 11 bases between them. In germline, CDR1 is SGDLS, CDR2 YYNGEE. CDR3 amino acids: CASSAQRSSTDTQYF. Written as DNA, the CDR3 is TGTGCCAGCAGCGCCCAGCGGAGTAGCACAGATACGCAGTATTTT.

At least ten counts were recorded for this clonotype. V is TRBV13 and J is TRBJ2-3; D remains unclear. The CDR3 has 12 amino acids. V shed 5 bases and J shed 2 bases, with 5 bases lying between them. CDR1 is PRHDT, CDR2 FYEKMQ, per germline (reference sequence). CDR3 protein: CASSTDTDTQYF. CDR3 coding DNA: TGTGCCAGCAGCACCGACACAGATACGCAGTATTTT.

This CDR3 is CSASAGLSGGATYNEQYF. CDR3 DNA sequence: TGCAGTGCTTCGGCAGGTCTAAGCGGGGGAGCTACCTACAATGAGCAGTACTTC. V is TRBV20-1 and J is TRBJ2-5; 8 nucleotides agree with TRBD2. Germline V gene sequence: CDR1 DFQATT, CDR2 SNEGSKA (reference sequence). The CDR3 totals 18 residues. With V trimmed by 5 bases and J by 11 bases, 28 bases remained unmatched.

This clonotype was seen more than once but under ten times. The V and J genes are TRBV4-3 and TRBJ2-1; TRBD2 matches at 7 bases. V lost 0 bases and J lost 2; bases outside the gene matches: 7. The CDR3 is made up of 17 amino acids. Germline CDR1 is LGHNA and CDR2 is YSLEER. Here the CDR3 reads CASSQDRGGAAYNEQFF. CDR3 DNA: TGCGCCAGCAGCCAAGATCGGGGAGGGGCAGCCTACAATGAGCAGTTCTTC.

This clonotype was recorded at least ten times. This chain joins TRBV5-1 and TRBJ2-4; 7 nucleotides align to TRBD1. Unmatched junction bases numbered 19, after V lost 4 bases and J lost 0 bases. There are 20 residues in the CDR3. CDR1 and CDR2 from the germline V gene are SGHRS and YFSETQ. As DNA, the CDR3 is TGCGCCAGCAGCCTCGACAGGGCCGCCCTCGGACCCTTAGCCAAAAACATTCAGTACTTC. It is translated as CASSLDRAALGPLAKNIQYF.

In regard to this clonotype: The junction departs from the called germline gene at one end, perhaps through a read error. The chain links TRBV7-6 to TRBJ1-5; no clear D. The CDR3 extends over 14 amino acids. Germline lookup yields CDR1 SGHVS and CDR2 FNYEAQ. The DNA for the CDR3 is TGTGCCAGCAGCTTAGGGGAGAGTAGGCAGCCCCGGCATTTT. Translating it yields CASSLGESRQPRHF.

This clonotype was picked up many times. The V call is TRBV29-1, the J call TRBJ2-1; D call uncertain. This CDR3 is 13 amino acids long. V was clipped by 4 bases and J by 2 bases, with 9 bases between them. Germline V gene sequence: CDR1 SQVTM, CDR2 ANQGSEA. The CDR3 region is CSVVGGAYNEQFF. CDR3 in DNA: TGCAGCGTTGTAGGTGGGGCCTACAATGAGCAGTTCTTC.

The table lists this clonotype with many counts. CDR3 region: CASSLEGGHVYEQYF. The CDR3 DNA reads TGCGCCAGCAGCTTGGAAGGGGGACACGTCTACGAGCAGTACTTC. The rearrangement links TRBV5-1 to TRBJ2-7; tentatively, D is TRBD1 (6 bases). Germline V gives CDR1 SGHRS, CDR2 YFSETQ. Trimming stripped 0 bases from V and 3 bases from J, with 13 bases between. This CDR3 has 15 amino acids.